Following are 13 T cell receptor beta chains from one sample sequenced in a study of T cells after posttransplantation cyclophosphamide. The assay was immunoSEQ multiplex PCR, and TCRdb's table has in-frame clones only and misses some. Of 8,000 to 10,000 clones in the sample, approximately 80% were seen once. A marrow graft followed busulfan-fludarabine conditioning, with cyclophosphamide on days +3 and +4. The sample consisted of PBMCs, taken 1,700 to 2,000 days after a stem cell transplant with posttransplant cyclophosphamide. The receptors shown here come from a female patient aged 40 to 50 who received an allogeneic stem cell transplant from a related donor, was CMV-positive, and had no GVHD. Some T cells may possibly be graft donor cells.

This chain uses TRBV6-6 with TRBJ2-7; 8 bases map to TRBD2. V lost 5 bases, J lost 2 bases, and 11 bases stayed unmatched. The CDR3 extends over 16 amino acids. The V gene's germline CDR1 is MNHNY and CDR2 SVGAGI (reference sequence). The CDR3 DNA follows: TGTGCCAGCAGTCTGGAAATAGCGGGGTCCCCCTACGAGCAGTACTTC. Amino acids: CASSLEIAGSPYEQYF.

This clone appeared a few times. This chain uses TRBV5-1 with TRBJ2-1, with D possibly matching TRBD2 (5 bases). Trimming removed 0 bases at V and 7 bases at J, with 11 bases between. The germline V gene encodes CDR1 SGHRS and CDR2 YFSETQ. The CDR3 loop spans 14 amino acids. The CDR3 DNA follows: TGCGCCAGCAGCTTGGAACTAGACGGTAATGAGCAGTTCTTC. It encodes CASSLELDGNEQFF.

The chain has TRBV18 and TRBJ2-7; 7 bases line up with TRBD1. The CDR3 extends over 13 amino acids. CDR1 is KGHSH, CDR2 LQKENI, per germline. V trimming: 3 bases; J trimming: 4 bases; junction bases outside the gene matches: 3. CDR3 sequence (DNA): TGTGCCAGCTCACCCACGGGACAGTACGAGCAGTACTTC. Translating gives CASSPTGQYEQYF. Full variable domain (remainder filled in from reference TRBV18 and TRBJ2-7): NAGVMQNPRHLVRRRGQEARLRCSPMKGHSHVYWYRQLPEEGLKFMVYLQKENIIDESGMPKERFSAEFPKEGPSILRIQQVVRGDSAAYFCASSPTGQYEQYFGPGTRLTVT.

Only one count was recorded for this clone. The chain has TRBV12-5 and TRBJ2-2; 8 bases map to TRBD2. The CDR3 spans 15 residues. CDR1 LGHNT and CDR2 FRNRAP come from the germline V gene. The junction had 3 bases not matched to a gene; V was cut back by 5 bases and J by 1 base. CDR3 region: CASGRTSQNTGELFF. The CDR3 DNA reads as TGTGCTAGTGGTCGGACTAGCCAGAACACCGGGGAGCTGTTTTTT. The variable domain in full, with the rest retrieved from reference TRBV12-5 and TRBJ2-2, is DARVTQTPRHKVTEMGQEVTMRCQPILGHNTVFWYRQTMMQGLELLAYFRNRAPLDDSGMPKDRFSAEMPDATLATLKIQPSEPRDSAVYFCASGRTSQNTGELFFGEGSRLTVL.

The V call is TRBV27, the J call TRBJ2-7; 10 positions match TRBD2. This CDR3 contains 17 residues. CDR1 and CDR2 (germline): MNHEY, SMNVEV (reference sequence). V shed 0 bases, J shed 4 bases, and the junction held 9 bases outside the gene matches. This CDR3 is CASSLSGGSGGIYEQYF. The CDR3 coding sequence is TGTGCCAGCAGTTTATCCGGAGGTAGCGGGGGGATTTACGAGCAGTACTTC.

Here the CDR3 reads CASSTRGRGSSTDTQYF. As DNA, the CDR3 is TGTGCCAGTAGTACCCGAGGGCGGGGGAGCAGCACAGATACGCAGTATTTT. V is TRBV19 and J is TRBJ2-3, with TRBD2 identical over 7 bases. The germline gives CDR1 LNHDA, CDR2 SQIVND (reference sequence). The CDR3 loop spans 17 amino acids. Trimming removed 4 bases from V and 0 bases from J; junction bases left unmatched: 10.

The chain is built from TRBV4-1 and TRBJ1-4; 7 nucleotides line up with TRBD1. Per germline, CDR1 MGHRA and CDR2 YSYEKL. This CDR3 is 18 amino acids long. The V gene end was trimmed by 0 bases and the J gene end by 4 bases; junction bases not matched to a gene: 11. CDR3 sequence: CASSQDPGTAVDNEKLFF. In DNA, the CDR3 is TGCGCCAGCAGCCAAGATCCCGGGACAGCCGTTGATAATGAAAAACTGTTTTTT.

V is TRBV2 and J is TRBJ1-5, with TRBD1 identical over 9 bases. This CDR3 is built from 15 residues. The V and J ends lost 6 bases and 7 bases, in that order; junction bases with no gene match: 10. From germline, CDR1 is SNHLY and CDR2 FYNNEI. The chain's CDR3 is CASSKLQGAGQPQHF. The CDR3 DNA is TGTGCCAGCAGCAAACTACAGGGGGCGGGGCAGCCCCAGCATTTT.

This chain's CDR3 is CASSSPGTSDGNTIYF. The CDR3 DNA is TGTGCCAGTAGTAGTCCCGGGACATCCGACGGAAACACCATATATTTT. This chain uses TRBV19 with TRBJ1-3; D may be TRBD1 (6 bases). The CDR3 has 16 residues. Germline V gene lookup returns CDR1 LNHDA and CDR2 SQIVND (reference sequence). V shed 4 bases and J shed 4 bases, with 17 bases lying between them.

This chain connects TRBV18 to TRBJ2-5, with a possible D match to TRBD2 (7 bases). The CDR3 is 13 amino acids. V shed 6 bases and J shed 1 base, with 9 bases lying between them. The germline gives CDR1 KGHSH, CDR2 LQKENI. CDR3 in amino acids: CASSAGAQETQYF. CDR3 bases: TGTGCCAGCTCGGCGGGGGCCCAAGAGACCCAGTACTTC.

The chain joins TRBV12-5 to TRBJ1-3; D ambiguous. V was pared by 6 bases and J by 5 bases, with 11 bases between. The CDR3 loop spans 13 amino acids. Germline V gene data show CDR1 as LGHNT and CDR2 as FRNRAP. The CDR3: CASGYYLRNTIYF. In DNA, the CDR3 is TGTGCTAGTGGCTATTACTTGCGAAACACCATATATTTT. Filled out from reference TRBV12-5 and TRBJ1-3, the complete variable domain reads DARVTQTPRHKVTEMGQEVTMRCQPILGHNTVFWYRQTMMQGLELLAYFRNRAPLDDSGMPKDRFSAEMPDATLATLKIQPSEPRDSAVYFCASGYYLRNTIYFGEGSWLTVV.

CDR3 protein: CASSLGGRTNTGELFF. The CDR3 nucleotides are TGTGCCAGCAGCTTGGGTGGCAGAACGAACACCGGGGAGCTGTTTTTT. This rearrangement joins TRBV5-4 to TRBJ2-2; D unresolved. Trimming took 0 bases from V and 0 from J, leaving 9 bases between them. This CDR3 comprises 16 residues. CDR1 and CDR2 from the germline V gene are SGHNT and YYREEE (reference sequence).

CDR3 loop: CASSLEERGAYNEQFF. The DNA of the CDR3 is TGTGCCAGCAGCTTGGAGGAACGGGGAGCCTACAATGAGCAGTTCTTC. V gene TRBV5-6 combines with J gene TRBJ2-1; the D gene is possibly TRBD2 (5 bases). V was trimmed by 0 bases and J by 2 bases, leaving 12 bases between them. The CDR3 is 16 amino acids. Germline V gene data show CDR1 as SGHDT and CDR2 as YYEEEE. The whole variable domain, remainder taken from reference TRBV5-6 and TRBJ2-1, is DAGVTQSPTHLIKTRGQQVTLRCSPKSGHDTVSWYQQALGQGPQFIFQYYEEEERQRGNFPDRFSGHQFPNYSSELNVNALLLGDSALYLCASSLEERGAYNEQFFGPGTRLTVL.